A selection of T cell receptor beta chains follows, all from one sample in a study of blood T cell repertoires in COVID-19. Sequencing used immunoSEQ multiplex PCR; TCRdb keeps in-frame clones, though not all of them. This table has around 200,000 clones, 87% appearing once. Sequencing was done on a sample of peripheral blood. Receptors were obtained from a man in his late teens or twenties with active or convalescent COVID-19. Both conserved end residues are part of each CDR3. Each record gives: D gene, V gene, CDR3 length, clone size, J gene, CDR3 protein, CDR3 DNA. D genes are given only for firm matches. The size field is filled for only some rows; it gives once, few, many or a size class.

D gene: .; V gene: TRBV27; CDR3 length: 13; clone size: .; J gene: TRBJ2-3; CDR3 protein: CASSLLGTDTQYF; CDR3 DNA: TGTGCCAGCAGTTTATTAGGCACAGATACGCAGTATTTT
D gene: .; V gene: TRBV9; CDR3 length: 17; clone size: few; J gene: TRBJ1-1; CDR3 protein: CASSVDSPSMRGTEAFF; CDR3 DNA: TGTGCCAGCAGCGTAGATTCCCCGAGTATGCGAGGTACTGAAGCTTTCTTT
D gene: .; V gene: TRBV3-1/TRBV3-2; CDR3 length: 15; clone size: .; J gene: TRBJ1-1; CDR3 protein: CASSQGPGLNTEAFF; CDR3 DNA: TGTGCCAGCAGCCAAGGCCCAGGGCTGAACACTGAAGCTTTCTTT
D gene: .; V gene: TRBV21-1; CDR3 length: 16; clone size: .; J gene: TRBJ2-2; CDR3 protein: CASSKAITRNTGELFF; CDR3 DNA: TGTGCCAGCAGCAAAGCGATAACAAGGAACACCGGGGAGCTGTTTTTT
D gene: .; V gene: TRBV6-5; CDR3 length: 15; clone size: .; J gene: TRBJ2-7; CDR3 protein: CASSYSYGSGYEQYF; CDR3 DNA: TGTGCCAGCAGTTACTCGTACGGTTCAGGCTACGAGCAGTACTTC
D gene: .; V gene: TRBV19; CDR3 length: 13; clone size: once; J gene: TRBJ1-5; CDR3 protein: CASSIDQGKSQHF; CDR3 DNA: TGTGCCAGTAGTATAGATCAGGGTAAGTCCCAGCATTTT
D gene: TRBD1; V gene: TRBV6-5; CDR3 length: 16; clone size: .; J gene: TRBJ1-2; CDR3 protein: CASSYSQGALIYGYTF; CDR3 DNA: TGTGCCAGCAGTTACTCCCAGGGGGCCCTAATATATGGCTACACCTTC
D gene: .; V gene: TRBV19; CDR3 length: 15; clone size: few; J gene: TRBJ1-5; CDR3 protein: CASSIVGGGHQPQHF; CDR3 DNA: TGTGCCAGTAGTATAGTAGGGGGGGGACATCAGCCCCAGCATTTT
D gene: TRBD1; V gene: TRBV9; CDR3 length: 15; clone size: .; J gene: TRBJ1-6; CDR3 protein: CASSTRTGRDSPLHF; CDR3 DNA: TGTGCCAGCAGCACCCGGACAGGGCGGGATTCACCCCTCCACTTT
D gene: .; V gene: TRBV11-3; CDR3 length: 14; clone size: .; J gene: TRBJ1-1; CDR3 protein: CASSVGVSDTEAFF; CDR3 DNA: TGTGCCAGCAGCGTCGGAGTGTCTGACACTGAAGCTTTCTTT
D gene: .; V gene: TRBV6-5; CDR3 length: 14; clone size: .; J gene: TRBJ2-1; CDR3 protein: CAGSAGWSYNEQFF; CDR3 DNA: TGTGCTGGGTCGGCAGGGTGGTCCTACAATGAGCAGTTCTTC
D gene: TRBD1; V gene: TRBV5-1; CDR3 length: 18; clone size: .; J gene: TRBJ2-6; CDR3 protein: CASSGGDRGVSGANVLTF; CDR3 DNA: TGCGCCAGCAGCGGCGGGGACAGGGGTGTGTCTGGGGCCAACGTCCTGACTTTC
D gene: TRBD1; V gene: TRBV6-5; CDR3 length: 13; clone size: .; J gene: TRBJ2-7; CDR3 protein: CASRGQGRYEQYF; CDR3 DNA: TGTGCCAGCAGAGGACAGGGAAGGTACGAGCAGTACTTC
D gene: TRBD2; V gene: TRBV14; CDR3 length: 16; clone size: .; J gene: TRBJ2-3; CDR3 protein: CASSPGVAGLLDTQYF; CDR3 DNA: TGTGCCAGCAGCCCGGGGGTAGCGGGATTGTTGGATACGCAGTATTTT
D gene: TRBD1; V gene: TRBV3-1/TRBV3-2; CDR3 length: 14; clone size: .; J gene: TRBJ2-2; CDR3 protein: CASSPMTGGRELFF; CDR3 DNA: TGTGCCAGCAGCCCCATGACAGGGGGCAGGGAGCTGTTTTTT
D gene: .; V gene: TRBV5-1; CDR3 length: 14; clone size: .; J gene: TRBJ2-7; CDR3 protein: CASSLPGSSYEQYF; CDR3 DNA: TGCGCCAGCAGCTTGCCCGGGAGTAGCTACGAGCAGTACTTC
D gene: .; V gene: TRBV19; CDR3 length: 14; clone size: .; J gene: TRBJ1-2; CDR3 protein: CASSWPGLNYGYTF; CDR3 DNA: TGTGCCAGTAGTTGGCCAGGCCTAAACTATGGCTACACCTTC
D gene: .; V gene: TRBV6-2/TRBV6-3; CDR3 length: 13; clone size: .; J gene: TRBJ1-6; CDR3 protein: CASSYVRDSPLHF; CDR3 DNA: TGTGCCAGCAGTTACGTCAGGGATTCACCCCTCCACTTT
D gene: .; V gene: TRBV28; CDR3 length: 13; clone size: .; J gene: TRBJ2-3; CDR3 protein: CASNSQGRDTQYF; CDR3 DNA: TGTGCCAGCAACTCACAGGGCCGGGATACGCAGTATTTT
D gene: TRBD1; V gene: TRBV11-2; CDR3 length: 16; clone size: .; J gene: TRBJ1-1; CDR3 protein: CASSFPGDRDGTEAFF; CDR3 DNA: TGTGCCAGCAGCTTTCCGGGAGACAGGGACGGCACTGAAGCTTTCTTT
D gene: .; V gene: TRBV7-2; CDR3 length: 16; clone size: few; J gene: TRBJ2-2; CDR3 protein: CASSPLPSGAGGELFF; CDR3 DNA: TGTGCCAGCAGCCCCCTCCCGTCTGGGGCCGGCGGGGAGCTGTTTTTT
D gene: .; V gene: TRBV6-2/TRBV6-3; CDR3 length: 16; clone size: .; J gene: TRBJ1-4; CDR3 protein: CASSYSTSDSSEKLFF; CDR3 DNA: TGTGCCAGCAGTTACTCGACGAGCGATTCATCTGAAAAACTGTTTTTT
D gene: .; V gene: TRBV9; CDR3 length: 13; clone size: .; J gene: TRBJ2-1; CDR3 protein: CASRRDRNDEQFF; CDR3 DNA: TGTGCCAGCAGGAGAGACAGGAATGATGAGCAGTTCTTC
D gene: TRBD1; V gene: TRBV14; CDR3 length: 15; clone size: once; J gene: TRBJ1-1; CDR3 protein: CASSQDNRGRTEAFF; CDR3 DNA: TGTGCCAGCAGCCAAGACAACAGGGGACGGACTGAAGCTTTCTTT
D gene: .; V gene: TRBV5-8; CDR3 length: 15; clone size: .; J gene: TRBJ2-5; CDR3 protein: CASSLLITVQETQYF; CDR3 DNA: TGTGCCAGCAGCTTACTAATCACGGTCCAAGAGACCCAGTACTTC
D gene: .; V gene: TRBV12-3/TRBV12-4; CDR3 length: 13; clone size: .; J gene: TRBJ2-7; CDR3 protein: CASSLDSYYEQYF; CDR3 DNA: TGTGCCAGCAGTTTGGACAGCTACTACGAGCAGTACTTC
D gene: .; V gene: TRBV5-6; CDR3 length: 13; clone size: few; J gene: TRBJ1-2; CDR3 protein: CASSLGAIYGYTF; CDR3 DNA: TGTGCCAGCAGCTTGGGGGCGATCTATGGCTACACCTTC
D gene: TRBD2; V gene: TRBV25-1; CDR3 length: 17; clone size: once; J gene: TRBJ2-1; CDR3 protein: CASSESRREAIPNEQFF; CDR3 DNA: TGTGCCAGCAGTGAATCACGACGGGAGGCGATCCCGAATGAGCAGTTCTTC
D gene: TRBD1; V gene: TRBV7-8; CDR3 length: 16; clone size: .; J gene: TRBJ2-2; CDR3 protein: CASNTLKGQGTGELFF; CDR3 DNA: TGTGCCAGCAACACACTAAAGGGACAGGGAACCGGGGAGCTGTTTTTT
D gene: .; V gene: TRBV9; CDR3 length: 14; clone size: .; J gene: TRBJ1-2; CDR3 protein: CASSDDSRYYGYTF; CDR3 DNA: TGTGCCAGCAGCGACGACAGTCGGTACTATGGCTACACCTTC
D gene: .; V gene: TRBV11-3; CDR3 length: 14; clone size: .; J gene: TRBJ1-2; CDR3 protein: CASSPQLNGNGYTF; CDR3 DNA: TGTGCCAGCAGCCCACAATTAAACGGGAATGGCTACACCTTC
D gene: .; V gene: TRBV7-2; CDR3 length: 14; clone size: few; J gene: TRBJ1-1; CDR3 protein: CASSPWTQNTEAFF; CDR3 DNA: TGTGCCAGCAGCCCCTGGACACAAAACACTGAAGCTTTCTTT
D gene: .; V gene: TRBV28; CDR3 length: 16; clone size: .; J gene: TRBJ1-2; CDR3 protein: CASSPPVGAYGYGYTF; CDR3 DNA: TGTGCCAGCAGCCCCCCAGTGGGGGCGTATGGCTATGGCTACACCTTC
D gene: TRBD1; V gene: TRBV6-5; CDR3 length: 13; clone size: .; J gene: TRBJ1-1; CDR3 protein: CASRRTGSTEAFF; CDR3 DNA: TGTGCCAGCAGAAGGACAGGGAGCACTGAAGCTTTCTTT
D gene: .; V gene: TRBV7-2; CDR3 length: 12; clone size: .; J gene: TRBJ2-5; CDR3 protein: CASSFTRETQYF; CDR3 DNA: TGTGCCAGCAGCTTTACGAGAGAGACCCAGTACTTC
D gene: .; V gene: TRBV11-3; CDR3 length: 12; clone size: .; J gene: TRBJ2-5; CDR3 protein: CASSLLPETQYF; CDR3 DNA: TGTGCCAGCAGCTTACTACCCGAGACCCAGTACTTC
D gene: TRBD2; V gene: TRBV5-6; CDR3 length: 18; clone size: few; J gene: TRBJ2-1; CDR3 protein: CASSLEGLAGGSYNEQFF; CDR3 DNA: TGTGCCAGCAGCTTGGAGGGACTAGCGGGCGGCTCCTACAATGAGCAGTTCTTC
D gene: .; V gene: TRBV7-6; CDR3 length: 15; clone size: .; J gene: TRBJ1-4; CDR3 protein: CASSLGVSTNEKLFF; CDR3 DNA: TGTGCCAGCAGCTTAGGCGTATCAACTAATGAAAAACTGTTTTTT
D gene: .; V gene: TRBV7-8; CDR3 length: 11; clone size: .; J gene: TRBJ2-1; CDR3 protein: CASSSINEQFF; CDR3 DNA: TGTGCCAGCAGCTCAATTAATGAGCAGTTCTTC
D gene: .; V gene: TRBV12-3/TRBV12-4; CDR3 length: 11; clone size: .; J gene: TRBJ2-1; CDR3 protein: CASSSGYEQFF; CDR3 DNA: TGTGCCAGCAGTTCCGGTTATGAGCAGTTCTTC
D gene: TRBD2; V gene: TRBV11-3; CDR3 length: 14; clone size: once; J gene: TRBJ2-3; CDR3 protein: CASSLSGGGDTQYF; CDR3 DNA: TGTGCCAGCAGCTTGTCGGGGGGAGGGGATACGCAGTATTTT
D gene: .; V gene: TRBV6-6; CDR3 length: 16; clone size: few; J gene: TRBJ2-2; CDR3 protein: CASRPLEGRDTGELFF; CDR3 DNA: TGTGCCAGCAGGCCGCTGGAGGGCCGAGACACCGGGGAGCTGTTTTTT
D gene: TRBD1; V gene: TRBV2; CDR3 length: 15; clone size: .; J gene: TRBJ2-7; CDR3 protein: CASRSTGTATYEQYF; CDR3 DNA: TGTGCCAGCAGGTCTACCGGGACAGCGACCTACGAGCAGTACTTC
D gene: .; V gene: TRBV14; CDR3 length: 15; clone size: .; J gene: TRBJ2-1; CDR3 protein: CASSQDLGTYNEQFF; CDR3 DNA: TGTGCCAGCAGCCAAGATCTGGGCACCTACAATGAGCAGTTCTTC